This T cell receptor beta chain was obtained from a study of cytomegalovirus exposure and HLA in healthy donors. Some clones are missing from TCRdb's copy, which holds only in-frame ones; the method was immunoSEQ multiplex PCR. The sample contains some 190,000 clones, 86% of which appear only once. General study findings and limits: Most TCR sequences showed up rarely, but some public TCRs showed up in many donors.

The count of this clone is one. As yet, its antigen is unknown. Trimming pared 8 bases from V and 10 bases from J, leaving 18 bases between. The CDR3 contains 11 residues. Per the germline V gene, CDR1 is SQVTM and CDR2 is ANQGSEA. It was the approximately 120-subject validation cohort, separate from the roughly 700-subject first cohort, to which the donors belonged. Source material: PBMCs. V usage is TRBV29-1 and J usage is TRBJ2-7; no clear D. The source of this sequence is a woman aged 18-30 years in good health and CMV-seronegative. The DNA for the CDR3 is TGCAGCCTCGAGCGAGAGCCCCGACAGTACTTC. This translates into CSLEREPRQYF.